This is a list of T cell receptor beta chains from one sample in a study of early T cells in non-severe SARS-CoV-2 infection. MiXCR, run by TCRdb on the 5' RACE reads, gives a single entry per CDR3 protein. Among roughly 57,000 distinct CDR3 sequences listed, roughly 12% were seen once. The specimen was whole blood, collected at baseline. The receptors here all came from an adult who was a healthcare worker with PCR-confirmed SARS-CoV-2 infection or an uninfected control (not recorded which). Both conserved end residues are trimmed from each CDR3. The D gene is left open where the match is weak.

d_gene | j_gene | v_gene | CDR3aa
TRBD1 | TRBJ1-6 | TRBV7-2 | ASSPSWLTGGGSPLH
. | TRBJ1-6 | TRBV13 | ASSGRDFQEGTLH
. | TRBJ2-6 | TRBV29-1 | SVLGQGLSGANVLT
. | TRBJ2-1 | TRBV7-8 | ASSSLAPSEQF
. | TRBJ2-1 | TRBV7-8 | ASSLGTASYNEQF
. | TRBJ2-5 | TRBV28 | ASSLLRTAGSETQY
. | TRBJ2-3 | TRBV7-3 | ASSLTGTTSTDTQY
. | TRBJ2-1 | TRBV10-1 | ASSESMALSYNEQF
. | TRBJ2-7 | TRBV28 | ASSSDEQY
TRBD1 | TRBJ2-2 | TRBV14 | ASSQIGTGGRELF
TRBD1 | TRBJ2-5 | TRBV28 | ASSPGTGAAETQY
. | TRBJ2-3 | TRBV7-8 | ASSLAGGPADTQY
. | TRBJ1-6 | TRBV20-1 | SARGSGNSPLH
. | TRBJ2-2 | TRBV9 | ASSPGQPTNTGELF
. | TRBJ2-3 | TRBV6-2/TRBV6-3 | ASSYSGGTQY
TRBD1 | TRBJ1-2 | TRBV7-8 | ASSIHRGGGYGYT
. | TRBJ2-1 | TRBV4-2 | ASSPYGASYNEQF
. | TRBJ2-3 | TRBV20-1 | SARDSSGQPLGDTQY
TRBD1 | TRBJ2-7 | TRBV7-2 | ASSPRTGTEQY
TRBD2 | TRBJ2-1 | TRBV28 | ASSLLSSGLGNEQF
TRBD2 | TRBJ2-3 | TRBV29-1 | SVVKLAGVADTQY
. | TRBJ1-1 | TRBV15 | ATSRDPMTANTEAF
TRBD1 | TRBJ1-6 | TRBV20-1 | SARPTGGTNSPLH
. | TRBJ1-4 | TRBV7-9 | ASSVRSSGLATNEKLF
. | TRBJ1-5 | TRBV28 | ASSKQGFLQPQH
. | TRBJ2-3 | TRBV28 | SSTEADTQY
. | TRBJ1-1 | TRBV11-2 | ASSLNGLNTEAF
. | TRBJ2-7 | TRBV7-2 | ASSLLNPLASYEQY
. | TRBJ2-7 | TRBV28 | ASSSPRHGIYEQY
TRBD2 | TRBJ2-6 | TRBV7-3 | ASSLTPALAGALGSGANVLT
. | TRBJ1-4 | TRBV7-9 | ASSLPGGNEKLF
. | TRBJ2-5 | TRBV7-8 | ASSYTKRDQETQY
TRBD1 | TRBJ2-7 | TRBV6-2/TRBV6-3 | ASSQTGYEQY
. | TRBJ1-5 | TRBV12-3/TRBV12-4 | ASSPTGVNQPQH
. | TRBJ2-1 | TRBV7-9 | ASSYSAGTGQF
TRBD1 | TRBJ2-4 | TRBV4-3 | ASSQSGDSTGKNIQY
. | TRBJ1-5 | TRBV6-6 | ASSLIQGSNQPQH
. | TRBJ1-1 | TRBV29-1 | SVSGLLNTEAF
. | TRBJ2-7 | TRBV28 | ASSLPLELRGSYEQY
TRBD2 | TRBJ2-7 | TRBV18 | ASSPTSGSTYEQY
. | TRBJ1-1 | TRBV5-5 | ASSLVTNTEAF
. | TRBJ1-6 | TRBV28 | ASSLTGYNSPLH
. | TRBJ1-6 | TRBV20-1 | SARGGFGSYNSPLH
. | TRBJ2-7 | TRBV27 | ASSHGGAVDEQY
TRBD1 | TRBJ1-5 | TRBV7-9 | ASRAGGPGSNQPQH
. | TRBJ1-1 | TRBV18 | ASSPGGSKHYEAF
. | TRBJ2-5 | TRBV5-6 | ASSSYSGQETQY
TRBD2 | TRBJ2-3 | TRBV20-1 | SAEPAGVIDTQY
. | TRBJ1-2 | TRBV10-3 | AISEAAGETYGYT
. | TRBJ2-3 | TRBV7-9 | ASSSHRGPPWDTQY
TRBD2 | TRBJ2-3 | TRBV28 | ASSAGTSGTDTQY
. | TRBJ2-3 | TRBV7-2 | ASSLQAVWSTDTQY
. | TRBJ1-4 | TRBV2 | ASSEGPRGTEKLF
. | TRBJ2-7 | TRBV6-1 | ASSEFWGTGTYEQY